This T cell receptor (beta chain) emerged from a study of T-cell memory formation after mild COVID-19. Across the whole study: Largely donor-specific sequence clusters came from two donors.

TCRdb used MiXCR to reprocess the 5' RACE reads, holding one entry per CDR3 protein. The sample yields about half a million distinct CDR3 sequences, 15% to 20% seen once. The CDR3 is 15 residues long. The junction had 4 bases not matched to a gene; V was cut back by 1 base and J by 7 bases. The germline V gene encodes CDR1 MGHDK and CDR2 SYGVNS. This clonotype appeared a few times. The antigen is not known. Regarding the study as a whole: Pre-infection memory already had some responding clones, implying cross-reactive memory joined. Day 15 to 85 contracting clones showed balanced CD4/CD8; day 15 to 37 expanders favored CD4+. Proof of SARS-CoV-2 specificity was absent for the second-wave clones that crested on day 37.

The sample comprised PBMCs or a T cell subset sorted from them (not recorded which). This chain uses TRBV25-1 with TRBJ1-4; TRBD1 matches at 9 bases. The receptor was derived from an adult woman who had mild COVID-19 (a few samples of this study predate the infection). Cell type and time point are not known. The CDR3 sequence: CASSESGQGREKLFF. The CDR3 nucleotides are TGTGCCAGCAGTGAATCAGGACAGGGGCGTGAAAAACTGTTTTTT.